Below, 7 T cell receptor beta chains from the same sample are listed, as sequenced in a study of T cells in Graves' hyperthyroidism and ophthalmopathy. Amplification targeted TCR beta CDR3 regions from RNA transcripts. With the HTBI primer set, the TCR CDR3 went through a first round of RT-PCR. Using its own MiXCR run on the multiplex PCR reads, TCRdb lists one record per CDR3 protein. The sample has approximately 570,000 distinct CDR3 sequences, 15% to 20% seen once. The sequencing sample was made of blood. All receptors come from a man between 35 and 55 years old with Graves' ophthalmopathy.

This clonotype came up a few times. This chain links TRBV6-1 with TRBJ1-2; maybe TRBD1 (6 bases). The germline CDR1 and CDR2 sequences are MNHNS and SASEGT. The CDR3 loop spans 11 amino acids. Trimming took 5 bases from V and 8 from J, leaving 9 bases between them. The CDR3 DNA is TGTGCCAGCAGTCAGGGGAGGGGCTACACCTTC. Translating it yields CASSQGRGYTF.

The CDR3 DNA is TGTGCCAGCAGCCCCTTCCCCGAGGCGGGGGATAGCACAGATACGCAGTATTTT. Protein product: CASSPFPEAGDSTDTQYF. The chain recombines TRBV3-1 with TRBJ2-3; 7 bases fit TRBD2. Germline CDR1 and CDR2: LGHDT and YNNKEL (reference sequence). CDR3 length: 18 amino acids. The trim removed 4 bases at V and 0 bases at J, leaving 13 bases unmatched.

V is TRBV6-1 and J is TRBJ2-7, with TRBD2 as a possible D gene (5 bases). This CDR3 spans 14 amino acids. V dropped 2 bases and J dropped 6 bases, with 14 bases sitting between them. CDR1 and CDR2 (germline): MNHNS, SASEGT. CDR3 DNA sequence: TGTGCCAGCAGTGAATTACGGGGAACGGGCGAGCAGTACTTC. Protein product: CASSELRGTGEQYF.

This clonotype was counted ten times or more. J is TRBJ2-1 and V is TRBV5-1; 9 nucleotides align to TRBD2. The CDR3 loop spans 18 amino acids. Germline assignment: CDR1 SGHRS and CDR2 YFSETQ. After removal of 1 base from V and 10 bases from J, the junction contained 18 bases not matched to a gene. CDR3 DNA: TGCGCCAGCAGCTTGAGGTCAAGCTTCGCTAGCGGGGATGGGGAGCAGTTCTTC. The encoded protein is CASSLRSSFASGDGEQFF.

The sample holds a few counts of this clonotype. The gene calls are TRBV6-1 and TRBJ2-1; D gene ambiguous. The CDR3 has 15 amino acids. The V gene lost 2 bases and the J gene lost 9 bases, with 17 bases spanning the gap. The germline V gene has CDR1 MNHNS and CDR2 SASEGT. CDR3 amino acids: CASSEMLAISGEQFF. CDR3 coding DNA: TGTGCCAGCAGTGAAATGTTGGCTATCTCTGGTGAGCAGTTCTTC.

Many counts were recorded for this clonotype. J is TRBJ2-5 and V is TRBV30; possibly TRBD1 for D (5 bases). Trimming took off 2 bases at V and 3 bases at J, with 16 bases between the two ends. The CDR3 is 15 amino acids. Germline-derived CDR1 and CDR2 are GTSNPN and SVGIG (reference sequence). The CDR3 reads CAWSSWAGIKETQYF. As DNA, the CDR3 is TGTGCCTGGAGTTCCTGGGCAGGGATTAAAGAGACCCAGTACTTC.

The sample holds many counts of this clonotype. The chain combines TRBV4-1 with TRBJ1-2; D gene ambiguous. The CDR3 is 18 residues long. V lost 0 bases, J lost 7 bases, and 24 bases lay in between. Germline CDR1 MGHRA, CDR2 YSYEKL. CDR3 sequence (DNA): TGCGCCAGCAGCCAAGAAGGGTATCCGATTACTGGGGAGGCTGGCTACACCTTC. Translation gives CASSQEGYPITGEAGYTF.